The T cell receptor (beta chain) under discussion was sequenced for a study of prognosis after radiotherapy for stage I lung cancer. In the study overall: No patient received concurrent therapy with stereotactic body radiotherapy.

Two rounds of multiplex PCR amplified TCR beta CDR3 from genomic DNA. Primers were specific to each TRBV and TRBJ gene in first-round PCR. TCRdb recomputed calls from the multiplex PCR reads with MiXCR, one row per CDR3 protein. Among tens of thousands of distinct CDR3 sequences listed, less than 25% were seen once. Study-wide results and limits: For the expanded TCR clones, whether they were tumor-specific was not determined. Lower Shannon entropy values were found after stereotactic body radiation therapy in patients who developed distant metastases.

V was cut by 2 bases and J by 3 bases, with 17 bases left in between. The length of the CDR3 is 17 residues. Germline V lookup: CDR1 MNHNS, CDR2 SASEGT. Sample collection consisted of six milliliters of peripheral blood drawn at each of two time points. Many counts were recorded for this clonotype. What it binds is not known. The sample consisted of PBMCs, taken before or after stereotactic body radiation therapy (not recorded which). The chain uses TRBV6-1 and TRBJ1-3; no clear D gene. This sequence originates from a donor aged 50 or older with non-small cell lung cancer. The CDR3, as DNA: TGTGCCAGCAGTGAAACCGGGAGCTTAGGAATTGGAAACACCATATATTTT. Protein: CASSETGSLGIGNTIYF.